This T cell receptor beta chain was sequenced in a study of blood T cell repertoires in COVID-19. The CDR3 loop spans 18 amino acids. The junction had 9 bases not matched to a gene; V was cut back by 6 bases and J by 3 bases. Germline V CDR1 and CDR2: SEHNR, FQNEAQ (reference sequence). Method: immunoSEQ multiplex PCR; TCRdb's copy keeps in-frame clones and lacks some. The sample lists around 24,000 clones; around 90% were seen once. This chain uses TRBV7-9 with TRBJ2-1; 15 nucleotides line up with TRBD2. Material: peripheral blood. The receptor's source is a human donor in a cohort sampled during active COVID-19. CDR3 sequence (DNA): TGTGCCAGCAGGTACGGACTAGCGGGAGGGCCGCGCTACAATGAGCAGTTCTTC. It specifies CASRYGLAGGPRYNEQFF.